A selection of T cell receptor beta chains follows, all from one sample in a study of kidney transplant recipient with SARS-CoV-2 infection. TCRdb passed the reads through MiXCR, listing each CDR3 protein once. This table has roughly 250,000 distinct CDR3 sequences, 25% to 35% appearing once. This specimen was a blood sample, taken at baseline and around day 110 from a kidney transplant recipient. The receptors shown here come from a male patient younger than 45 who had COVID-19 and was a kidney transplant recipient. Some T cells may be the graft donor's. Both conserved end residues are trimmed from each CDR3. Clone size is given for some rows only: seen once, a few or many times, or a class if the clone is expanded.

len,j_gene,abundance,v_gene,CDR3aa
15,TRBJ1-2,-,TRBV11-2,ANSLRVTSRKTYGYT
17,TRBJ1-2,many,TRBV7-5,ISVPETEGEVGKTYGYT
13,TRBJ2-7,many,TRBV19,ASSPWSGKNYEQY
15,TRBJ1-2,many,TRBV3-1,ASSVTHTLRKTYGYT
15,TRBJ1-2,-,TRBV11-2,ASSIDKTSRRTYGYT
9,TRBJ2-1,-,TRBV20-1,SASSGGDKF
15,TRBJ2-1,-,TRBV15,ATSIRWTGTLYNEQF
15,TRBJ1-2,-,TRBV3-1,ASSLAATLRKTYGYT
15,TRBJ1-2,many,TRBV12-2,ASRLTATPRKTYGYT
13,TRBJ1-6,many,TRBV6-6,ASTGTGGGNSPLH
15,TRBJ1-2,many,TRBV4-3,ASSTHSGRRKTYGYT
13,TRBJ1-1,many,TRBV3-1,ASSRAGGLGTEAF
12,TRBJ1-1,-,TRBV6-5,ASSSRTGGTEAF
12,TRBJ2-1,few,TRBV29-1,SARGDSRYNEQF
12,TRBJ1-1,many,TRBV9,ASSVGAGSTEAF
15,TRBJ2-3,-,TRBV5-8,ANSRNPGTTSTDTQY
15,TRBJ2-6,many,TRBV8-2,GTHYRITQSRANVLT
13,TRBJ2-3,-,TRBV7-8,ASSVAGTGTDTQY
13,TRBJ2-1,many,TRBV28,ASSLWLEDYNEQF
14,TRBJ2-3,few,TRBV11-3,ASSVRRSTDTDTQY
10,TRBJ1-1,many,TRBV7-9,ASSLFGTEAF
12,TRBJ2-5,many,TRBV19,ASTPGGTQETQY